A selection of T cell receptor beta chains follows, all from one sample in a study of PD-L1 blockade in urothelial cancer. Using immunoSEQ multiplex PCR, the repertoire was profiled, and TCRdb retains in-frame clones only, with some absent. The table lists about 50,000 clones, around nine tenths of them singletons. The sequencing used PBMCs, collected around atezolizumab (anti-PD-L1) treatment. The receptors were sampled from a woman between 55 and 75 years old with urothelial cancer. Both conserved end residues are part of each CDR3. The D gene is left open where the match is weak. A clone size is listed for some rows: how often the clone was seen (once, few, many), or a class if it is expanded.

TRBV7-7,TRBD1,TRBJ2-2,once,CASSLRQGDTGELFF,TGTGCCAGCAGCTTACGACAGGGAGACACCGGGGAGCTGTTTTTT
TRBV4-1,NA,TRBJ2-7,NA,CASSQELIRDEQYF,TGCGCCAGCAGCCAAGAGTTGATTCGGGACGAGCAGTACTTC
TRBV19,TRBD2,TRBJ2-1,NA,CASRPVGGGRGSYEQFF,TGTGCCAGTAGACCTGTGGGGGGAGGGAGAGGATCCTATGAGCAGTTCTTC
TRBV5-1,TRBD1,TRBJ2-5,NA,CASSLGWDRYTKETQYF,TGCGCCAGCAGCTTGGGATGGGACAGGTATACAAAAGAGACCCAGTACTTC
TRBV11-1,NA,TRBJ2-3,NA,CASRSTGSDTQYF,TGTGCCAGCAGATCTACAGGGTCAGATACGCAGTATTTT
TRBV9,TRBD2,TRBJ2-1,NA,CASSVDGRGNFNEQFF,TGTGCCAGCAGCGTAGACGGGCGGGGGAACTTCAATGAGCAGTTCTTC
TRBV4-3,TRBD1,TRBJ2-7,NA,CASSLDRGLNEQYF,TGCGCCAGCAGCCTCGACAGGGGGCTGAACGAGCAGTACTTC
TRBV6-5,TRBD2,TRBJ2-5,NA,CASSRGRGETQYF,TGTGCCAGCAGCCGGGGGAGGGGAGAGACCCAGTACTTC
TRBV15,NA,TRBJ2-1,NA,CATSREYNSYNEQFF,TGTGCCACCAGCAGAGAATATAATTCCTACAATGAGCAGTTCTTC
TRBV28,NA,TRBJ2-7,few,CASTKTAGLTYEQYF,TGTGCCAGCACCAAAACTGCGGGACTTACTTACGAGCAGTACTTC
TRBV10-3,TRBD1,TRBJ2-1,NA,CAISEQGREQFF,TGTGCCATCAGTGAACAGGGGCGCGAGCAGTTCTTC
TRBV5-6,NA,TRBJ2-4,NA,CASSVIGGEAKNIQYF,TGTGCCAGCAGCGTTATAGGGGGGGAGGCCAAAAACATTCAGTACTTC
TRBV4-3,NA,TRBJ2-2,NA,CASSQGLVGTGELFF,TGCGCCAGCAGCCAAGGACTAGTGGGGACCGGGGAGCTGTTTTTT